The next 28 T cell receptor beta chains were all read from a single sample in a study of blood T cell repertoires in COVID-19. Method: immunoSEQ multiplex PCR; TCRdb's copy keeps in-frame clones and lacks some. The sample yields approximately 440,000 clones, about nine tenths seen once. The specimen sequenced was PBMCs or T cells enriched from blood (not recorded which). These receptors came from a woman between 18 and 29 years old who had recovered from COVID-19.

V usage is TRBV30 and J usage is TRBJ2-5; TRBD2 aligns across 10 bases. V was pared by 5 bases and J by 5 bases, with 11 bases of the junction left unmatched. This CDR3 is 15 amino acids long. Germline values: CDR1 GTSNPN, CDR2 SVGIG (reference sequence). The CDR3 is CAWGQGGSGRETQYF. In DNA, the CDR3 is TGTGCCTGGGGTCAAGGGGGTAGCGGGAGGGAGACCCAGTACTTC.

This sequence joins TRBV19 and TRBJ1-2, with 8 bases identical to TRBD1. Trimming at V came to 5 bases and at J to 4 bases, leaving 6 bases not matched to a gene. The germline CDR1 and CDR2 sequences are LNHDA and SQIVND (reference sequence). The CDR3 covers 14 residues. The CDR3 region has the DNA TGTGCCAGTAGTGCCCGGGACAGGATCTATGGCTACACCTTC. Encoded protein: CASSARDRIYGYTF.

This sequence joins TRBV4-1 and TRBJ1-1, with a possible D match to TRBD1 (5 bases). CDR1 is MGHRA, CDR2 YSYEKL, per germline. V was shortened by 0 bases and J by 3 bases, with 14 bases between the two germline ends. This CDR3 is 16 amino acids long. CDR3: CASSQEGGEGDTEAFF. CDR3 nucleotide sequence: TGCGCCAGCAGCCAAGAAGGAGGGGAGGGTGACACTGAAGCTTTCTTT.

This clone is a singleton in its sample. The V gene is TRBV4-1, the J gene TRBJ2-5; D remains unclear. The CDR3 has 13 amino acids. The germline V gene has CDR1 MGHRA and CDR2 YSYEKL. V was clipped by 2 bases and J by 5 bases, with 9 bases between them. In nucleotides, the CDR3 is TGCGCCAGCAGCCAATGGCTCGGGGAGACCCAGTACTTC. The encoded protein is CASSQWLGETQYF.

The genes are TRBV2 and TRBJ2-3; TRBD2 aligns across 10 bases. Per germline, CDR1 SNHLY and CDR2 FYNNEI. The CDR3 runs to 14 residues. Germline trimming cut 6 bases from V and 6 bases from J; bases unmatched to any gene: 6. CDR3 in amino acids: CASRLAGVVDTQYF. In nucleotides, the CDR3 is TGTGCCAGCAGGCTAGCGGGGGTGGTCGATACGCAGTATTTT.

This rearrangement joins TRBV7-9 to TRBJ1-5; a possible D gene is TRBD1 (6 bases). CDR1 and CDR2 from the germline V gene are SEHNR and FQNEAQ (reference sequence). The CDR3 sequence is 16 residues long. Trimming shortened V by 2 bases and J by 3 bases, and 14 bases separated the two germline ends. CDR3 in DNA: TGTGCCAGCAGCTTACCCTCCGGACAGAACAATCAGCCCCAGCATTTT. Translating gives CASSLPSGQNNQPQHF.

The J gene is TRBJ1-2, the V gene TRBV7-9, with 8 bases lining up with TRBD1. The length of the CDR3 is 12 residues. Germline V CDR1 and CDR2: SEHNR, FQNEAQ (reference sequence). V gave up 4 bases and J gave up 7 bases; unmatched junction bases: 2. The CDR3 DNA sequence: TGTGCCAGCAGCTCAGGGGGCTTTGGCTACACCTTC. Translated, it gives CASSSGGFGYTF.

This rearrangement joins TRBV11-2 to TRBJ2-1; D gene ambiguous. Germline CDR1 is SGHAT and CDR2 is FQNNGV. Trimming shortened V by 8 bases and J by 4 bases, and 9 bases separated the two germline ends. The CDR3 is 12 residues long. The CDR3 sequence: CASREYYNEQFF. In DNA, the CDR3 is TGTGCCAGCCGAGAGTATTACAATGAGCAGTTCTTC.

This chain uses TRBV5-1 with TRBJ2-1; D is possibly TRBD2 (6 bases). Trimming left V 0 bases short and J 7 bases short, with 11 bases between. CDR3 size: 14 residues. Per germline, CDR1 SGHRS and CDR2 YFSETQ. The CDR3 reads CASSLGGSGNEQFF. In DNA, the CDR3 is TGCGCCAGCAGCTTGGGGGGCAGCGGGAATGAGCAGTTCTTC. The whole variable domain, remainder taken from reference TRBV5-1 and TRBJ2-1, is KAGVTQTPRYLIKTRGQQVTLSCSPISGHRSVSWYQQTPGQGLQFLFEYFSETQRNKGNFPGRFSGRQFSNSRSEMNVSTLELGDSALYLCASSLGGSGNEQFFGPGTRLTVL.

This rearrangement joins TRBV19 to TRBJ1-2; D uncertain. V dropped 6 bases and J dropped 7 bases, with 18 bases sitting between them. Germline CDR1 reads LNHDA; CDR2 reads SQIVND (reference sequence). There are 14 residues in the CDR3. In DNA, the CDR3 is TGTGCCAGTAGAGATCAGGCCTGGGTTTCTGGCTACACCTTC. This encodes CASRDQAWVSGYTF.

The J gene is TRBJ1-5, the V gene TRBV3-1 (or the pseudogene TRBV3-2); D is undetermined. In germline, CDR1 is LGHDT, CDR2 YNNKEL (reference sequence). The length of the CDR3 is 14 residues. Between the trimmed V and J ends, which lost 1 base and 7 bases, there was a span of 11 bases. The CDR3 nucleotides are TGTGCCAGCAGCCAAGGTCGGGGAACCCAGCCCCAGCATTTT. Translating it yields CASSQGRGTQPQHF.

The gene calls are TRBV19 and TRBJ2-5, with no clear D. The CDR3 covers 16 residues. The germline gives CDR1 LNHDA, CDR2 SQIVND (reference sequence). Trimming removed 2 bases from V and 0 bases from J, with 13 bases in between. The CDR3 region is CASSINWWQDQETQYF. The CDR3 DNA follows: TGTGCCAGTAGTATAAACTGGTGGCAGGACCAAGAGACCCAGTACTTC.

The chain uses TRBV18 and TRBJ2-1; 7 bases line up with TRBD2. This CDR3 region has 13 residues. Losses at the gene ends were 5 bases for V and 2 bases for J; bases not matched to a gene: 0. Germline V CDR1 and CDR2: KGHSH, LQKENI. The CDR3 spells CASSSGAYNEQFF. The DNA for the CDR3 is TGTGCCAGCTCAAGCGGGGCCTACAATGAGCAGTTCTTC.

The gene calls are TRBV5-1 and TRBJ2-1, with D uncertain. The ends were cut back, 1 base at V and 5 bases at J, with 10 bases in the middle. The CDR3 spans 14 residues. Germline loops: CDR1 SGHRS, CDR2 YFSETQ. The CDR3: CASSLPELHNEQFF. The CDR3, as DNA: TGCGCCAGCAGCTTGCCTGAGCTACACAATGAGCAGTTCTTC.

This chain links TRBV10-2 with TRBJ2-7; 8 nucleotides line up with TRBD1. Trimming removed 6 bases from V and 1 base from J; junction bases left unmatched: 5. The CDR3 consists of 14 residues. CDR1 and CDR2 (germline): WSHSY, SAAADI. The CDR3: CASRRDRGSYEQYF. The CDR3 DNA sequence: TGCGCCAGCAGGCGAGACAGGGGATCCTACGAGCAGTACTTC.

V is TRBV6-5 and J is TRBJ1-1; D gene uncertain. The germline V gene has CDR1 MNHEY and CDR2 SVGAGI. Between the trimmed V and J ends, which lost 5 bases and 6 bases, there was a span of 16 bases. The CDR3 has 14 residues. This chain's CDR3 is CASSPGDMTPEAFF. The CDR3 region has the DNA TGTGCCAGCAGTCCCGGCGACATGACCCCTGAAGCTTTCTTT.

The V call is TRBV7-4, the J call TRBJ1-5; D is possibly TRBD1 (6 bases). In germline, CDR1 is SGHVT, CDR2 SQSDAQ. V was shortened by 1 base and J by 7 bases, with 11 bases between the two germline ends. This CDR3 has 14 residues. This CDR3 is CASSLGAGEQPQHF. The CDR3 DNA reads as TGTGCCAGCAGCTTAGGGGCAGGGGAACAGCCCCAGCATTTT. Full variable domain (outside the CDR3, taken from reference TRBV7-4 and TRBJ1-5): GAGVSQSPRYKVAKRGRDVALRCDSISGHVTLYWYRQTLGQGSEVLTYSQSDAQRDKSGRPSGRFSAERPERSVSTLKIQRTEQGDSAVYLCASSLGAGEQPQHFGDGTRLSIL.

The chain combines TRBV7-2 with TRBJ2-5; 10 positions agree with TRBD2. Germline V gene lookup returns CDR1 SGHTA and CDR2 FQGNSA. After removal of 4 bases from V and 5 bases from J, the junction contained 10 bases not matched to a gene. This CDR3 is built from 16 residues. CDR3 in DNA: TGTGCCAGCAGCTCATCCCAGCGGGGGGGATGGGAGACCCAGTACTTC. It codes for CASSSSQRGGWETQYF.

The V gene is TRBV18, the J gene TRBJ1-6, with D possibly being TRBD1 (6 bases). The germline V gene encodes CDR1 KGHSH and CDR2 LQKENI. The CDR3 runs to 15 residues. Trimming took 3 bases from V and 5 from J, leaving 11 bases between them. The CDR3 protein is CASSPSTGNNSPLHF. Here the CDR3 DNA reads TGTGCCAGCTCACCGTCTACAGGGAATAATTCACCCCTCCACTTT.

This chain links TRBV5-1 with TRBJ2-5; weak D call: TRBD2 (6 bases). Germline CDR1 reads SGHRS; CDR2 reads YFSETQ. The CDR3 totals 14 residues. V was pared by 2 bases and J by 5 bases, with 13 bases between. For the CDR3, the DNA is TGCGCCAGCAGCTTATTACTCGCGGGGGAGACCCAGTACTTC. It codes for CASSLLLAGETQYF.

V and J are TRBV11-3 and TRBJ2-5, with 13 bases that match TRBD2. V trimming: 5 bases; J trimming: 2 bases; junction bases outside the gene matches: 8. The CDR3 has 17 amino acids. Per germline, CDR1 SGHNT and CDR2 YENEEA. The CDR3 reads CASSRWTSGGPQETQYF. The CDR3, as DNA: TGTGCCAGCAGCCGCTGGACTAGCGGGGGACCTCAAGAGACCCAGTACTTC.

This chain joins TRBV6-5 and TRBJ2-5, with D possibly being TRBD2 (5 bases). CDR1 and CDR2 (germline): MNHEY, SVGAGI. V dropped 8 bases and J dropped 5 bases, with 15 bases sitting between them. This CDR3 spans 13 amino acids. This chain's CDR3 is CASSPSTRETQYF. In DNA form, the CDR3 reads TGTGCCAGCTCCCCTAGCACCCGGGAGACCCAGTACTTC.

The rearrangement joins TRBV6-5 to TRBJ2-7; a weak D match, TRBD1 (6 bases). The CDR3 totals 13 residues. The V end lost 4 bases, the J end lost 1 base, and 8 bases lay between the germline ends. The germline V gene encodes CDR1 MNHEY and CDR2 SVGAGI. Here the CDR3 reads CASSFTGSYEQYF. DNA for the CDR3: TGTGCCAGCAGTTTTACAGGGTCCTACGAGCAGTACTTC.

V and J are TRBV30 and TRBJ1-5, with D unresolved. Trimming left V 2 bases short and J 4 bases short, with 9 bases between. Germline V gene lookup returns CDR1 GTSNPN and CDR2 SVGIG (reference sequence). This CDR3 is 13 amino acids long. CDR3 in amino acids: CAWSPSRNQPQHF. CDR3 nucleotide sequence: TGTGCCTGGAGTCCCTCCAGGAATCAGCCCCAGCATTTT.

The J gene is TRBJ1-3, the V gene TRBV30, with D maybe TRBD1 (5 bases). The germline V gene encodes CDR1 GTSNPN and CDR2 SVGIG (reference sequence). The ends were cut back, 0 bases at V and 2 bases at J, with 11 bases in the middle. The CDR3 runs to 15 residues. The CDR3: CAWSVGEDAGNTIYF. DNA of the CDR3: TGTGCCTGGAGTGTAGGGGAAGACGCTGGAAACACCATATATTTT.

The genes are TRBV9 and TRBJ2-3, with 7 nucleotides matching TRBD2. Per germline, CDR1 SGDLS and CDR2 YYNGEE. With 0 bases clipped from V and 3 bases from J, the junction kept 7 bases outside the gene matches. The CDR3 spans 16 residues. CDR3 DNA: TGTGCCAGCAGCGTAGTTGGCGGGGGAACAACAGATACGCAGTATTTT. Translating it yields CASSVVGGGTTDTQYF.

Only one count was recorded for this clone. The rearrangement links TRBV2 to TRBJ2-5, with 7 bases aligning to TRBD1. The CDR3 length is 15 residues. CDR1 SNHLY and CDR2 FYNNEI come from the germline V gene. V shed 5 bases, J shed 4 bases, and the junction held 10 bases outside the gene matches. DNA for the CDR3: TGTGCCAGCAGTCCGGACAGGTGGAGCCTAGAGACCCAGTACTTC. Translating it yields CASSPDRWSLETQYF.

This chain links TRBV6-5 with TRBJ1-6, with TRBD1 matching over 9 bases. Looked up from germline, CDR1 is MNHEY and CDR2 is SVGAGI. The CDR3 covers 14 residues. Trimming cost V 6 bases and J 9 bases; bases outside gene matches: 6. The CDR3 DNA sequence: TGTGCCAGCAGCCCCGGGACAGGGATTTCACCCCTCCACTTT. Its protein product is CASSPGTGISPLHF.